A selection of T cell receptor beta chains follows, all from one sample in a study of radiotherapy plus CTLA-4 blockade in lung cancer. The assay was immunoSEQ multiplex PCR, and TCRdb's table has in-frame clones only and misses some. The table records approximately 75,000 clones, approximately 80% of them present only once. Sequencing used peripheral blood, obtained from a patient treated with radiotherapy plus ipilimumab. The receptors here all came from a human donor with non-small cell lung cancer who had a complete response to radiotherapy plus ipilimumab. CDR3s leave out the opening cysteine and the closing phenylalanine or tryptophan. Fields, in order: V gene, J gene, CDR3 protein.

>TRBV7-2|TRBJ2-3
ASSAPGARADTQY
>TRBV6-1|TRBJ1-2
ASSHRGRYGYT
>TRBV5-1|TRBJ2-1
ASSSTSGTTNEQF
>TRBV15|TRBJ1-6
ATSRVQGAGSPLH
>TRBV9|TRBJ1-1
ASSGGGMGSEAF
>TRBV4-1|TRBJ2-3
ASSQRVDSRTDTQY
>TRBV2|TRBJ1-6
ASVSGGTGFSPLH
>TRBV29-1|TRBJ2-2
SVDPGTGVKGELF
>TRBV7-9|TRBJ2-5
ASGRPQETQY
>TRBV28|TRBJ1-1
ASSLYRNTEAF
>TRBV18|TRBJ2-6
ASSPLRTGTGANVLT
>TRBV19|TRBJ1-5
ASSYLGGIADYSNQPQH
>TRBV6-5|TRBJ2-1
ASSERTGVNEQF
>TRBV29-1|TRBJ1-1
SVAGLMDTEAF
>TRBV7-2|TRBJ1-4
ASSEQTGLGEKLF
>TRBV14|TRBJ2-7
ASSQYRQGAYEQY
>TRBV9|TRBJ2-1
ASNTRGSYNEQF
>TRBV11-2|TRBJ2-2
ASSLGWNTGELF
>TRBV6-1|TRBJ2-5
ASSAGGAQETQY
>TRBV7-9|TRBJ2-7
ASSLPRTGSYEQY
>TRBV7-7|TRBJ2-5
ASSRAGTEQETQY
>TRBV11-2|TRBJ2-1
ASSSSLLATEQF
>TRBV20-1|TRBJ1-2
SAFIYGYT
>TRBV30|TRBJ2-5
AWNPGRLWETQY
>TRBV5-6|TRBJ2-1
ASSWTSGSSYNEQF
>TRBV11-2|TRBJ1-2
ASSPLGTSGLYGYT
>TRBV4-1|TRBJ1-2
ASSQRGRSYGYT
>TRBV30|TRBJ1-5
AWSLSGGNQPQH
>TRBV6-5|TRBJ2-3
ASRTDTSTDTQY
>TRBV7-9|TRBJ2-4
ASSREGVKNIQY
>TRBV18|TRBJ1-2
ASSRPGTGGSGYT
>TRBV5-1|TRBJ1-1
ASRQINQGNTEAF
>TRBV11-2|TRBJ1-1
ASSFQGTTEAF
>TRBV12-5|TRBJ2-5
ASGLLVRGKETQY
>TRBV5-1|TRBJ1-4
ASSLVGQREKLF
>TRBV4-1|TRBJ1-5
ASSQQGYQPQH
>TRBV5-6|TRBJ2-3
ASSKGLAGLWDTQY
>TRBV6-5|TRBJ2-7
ASSYGVAGAREQY
>TRBV7-2|TRBJ1-5
ASSFRAAGAQH
>TRBV6-5|TRBJ2-2
ASSYSTGELF
>TRBV6-5|TRBJ2-1
ASRSTRMGYNEQF